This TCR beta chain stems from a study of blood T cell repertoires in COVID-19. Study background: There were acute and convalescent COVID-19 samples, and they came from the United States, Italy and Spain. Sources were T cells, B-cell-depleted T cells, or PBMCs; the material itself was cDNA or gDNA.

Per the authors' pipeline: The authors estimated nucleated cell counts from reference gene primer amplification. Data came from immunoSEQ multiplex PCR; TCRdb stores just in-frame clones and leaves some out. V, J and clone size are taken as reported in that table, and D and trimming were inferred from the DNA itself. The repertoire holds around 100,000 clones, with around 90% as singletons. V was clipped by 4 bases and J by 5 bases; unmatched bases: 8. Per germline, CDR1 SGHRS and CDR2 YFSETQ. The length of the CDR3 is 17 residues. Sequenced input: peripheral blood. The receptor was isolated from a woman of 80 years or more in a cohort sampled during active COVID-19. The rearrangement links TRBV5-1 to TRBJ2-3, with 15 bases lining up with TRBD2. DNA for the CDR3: TGCGCCAGCAGCCGAGGACTAGCGGGAGGGCCTCAAGATACGCAGTATTTT. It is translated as CASSRGLAGGPQDTQYF.